The following is a T cell receptor (beta chain) sequence with its context. This clonotype occurred a few times. Its target antigen remains unknown. Per-base quality was not reported, and no clone a single base away is much larger than it. The germline V gene encodes CDR1 SGHRS and CDR2 YFSETQ. The trim is 4 bases for V and 3 bases for J, with a gap of 16 bases between the germline ends. Its CDR3 holds 15 amino acids, cysteine through phenylalanine. The sequence is cut down to CDR3 DNA, 45 bases in frame from base 1. Interpreted using the paper, the time point label stands for: 40 to 45 days after influenza vaccine administration. This sample is part of a study of response to subunit inactivated influenza vaccine (dated by TCRdb to 2016 to 2018). With respect to the entire study: Deep quantitative profiling of the T cell receptor repertoire was used in the study to follow responses to a trivalent subunit inactivated influenza vaccine. Results the study describes overall, beyond this receptor: According to the authors, only a limited number of new T cells may be recruited by each seasonal influenza vaccination.

The library was generated by RT-PCR. TCRdb shows the sequencer as Illumina HiSeq 2500. TCRdb handled the public reads itself, with Q25 trimming in fastp and clone calling in MiXCR, and kept productive beta chains. Duplicate CDR3 protein sequences are folded into a single record with the most common DNA and genes. The sample profile shows 500,000 or so distinct CDR3 sequences; roughly 9.8% of them were found once. The leading ten clones occupy approximately 12% of the sample. The chain is encoded by TRBV5-1 joined to TRBJ2-5, and possibly TRBD1, on 5 matching bases. The sequencing here drew on PBMCs from blood, taken about 40 days after vaccination. This clonotype originated in a man aged 50 or older who received an inactivated influenza vaccine. Donor details come from another sample of the same person, matched by shared clones. The DNA sequence follows: TGCGCCAGCAGCCAAACCCAGGGCCTTAAAGAGACCCAGTACTTC. Its protein is CASSQTQGLKETQYF.